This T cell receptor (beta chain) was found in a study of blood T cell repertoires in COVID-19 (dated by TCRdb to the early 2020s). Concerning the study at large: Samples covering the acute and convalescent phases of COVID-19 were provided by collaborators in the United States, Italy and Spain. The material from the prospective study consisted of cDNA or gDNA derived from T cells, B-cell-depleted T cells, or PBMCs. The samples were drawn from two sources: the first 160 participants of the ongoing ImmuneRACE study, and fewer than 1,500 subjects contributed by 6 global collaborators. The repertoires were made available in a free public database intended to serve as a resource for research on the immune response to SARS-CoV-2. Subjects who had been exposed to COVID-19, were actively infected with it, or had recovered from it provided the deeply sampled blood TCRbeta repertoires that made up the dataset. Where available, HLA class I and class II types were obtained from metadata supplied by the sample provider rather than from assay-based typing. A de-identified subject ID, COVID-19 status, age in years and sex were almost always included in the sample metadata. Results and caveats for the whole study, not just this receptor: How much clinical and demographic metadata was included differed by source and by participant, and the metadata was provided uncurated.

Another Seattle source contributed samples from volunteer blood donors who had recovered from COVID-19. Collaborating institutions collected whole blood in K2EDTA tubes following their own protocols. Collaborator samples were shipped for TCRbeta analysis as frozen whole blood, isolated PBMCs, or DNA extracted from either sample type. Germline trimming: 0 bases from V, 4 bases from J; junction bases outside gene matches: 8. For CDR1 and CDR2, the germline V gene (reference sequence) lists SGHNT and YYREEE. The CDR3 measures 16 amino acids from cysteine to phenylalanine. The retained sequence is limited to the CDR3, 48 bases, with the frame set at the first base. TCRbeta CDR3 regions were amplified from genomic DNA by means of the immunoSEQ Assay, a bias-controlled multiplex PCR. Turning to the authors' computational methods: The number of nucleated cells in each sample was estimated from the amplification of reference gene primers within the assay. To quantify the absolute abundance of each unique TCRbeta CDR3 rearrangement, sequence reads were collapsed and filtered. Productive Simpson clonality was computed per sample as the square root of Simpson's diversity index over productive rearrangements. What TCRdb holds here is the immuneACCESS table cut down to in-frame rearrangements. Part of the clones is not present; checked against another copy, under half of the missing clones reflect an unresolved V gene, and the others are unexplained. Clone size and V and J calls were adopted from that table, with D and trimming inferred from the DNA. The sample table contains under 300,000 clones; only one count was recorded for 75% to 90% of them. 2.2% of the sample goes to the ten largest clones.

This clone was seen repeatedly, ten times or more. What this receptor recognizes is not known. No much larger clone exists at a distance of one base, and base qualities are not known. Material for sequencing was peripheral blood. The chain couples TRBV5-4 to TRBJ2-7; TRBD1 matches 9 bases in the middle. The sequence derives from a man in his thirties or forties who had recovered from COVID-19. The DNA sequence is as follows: TGTGCCAGCAGCTTGGAAGCGAACAGGGGGCGATACGAGCAGTACTTC. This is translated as CASSLEANRGRYEQYF.